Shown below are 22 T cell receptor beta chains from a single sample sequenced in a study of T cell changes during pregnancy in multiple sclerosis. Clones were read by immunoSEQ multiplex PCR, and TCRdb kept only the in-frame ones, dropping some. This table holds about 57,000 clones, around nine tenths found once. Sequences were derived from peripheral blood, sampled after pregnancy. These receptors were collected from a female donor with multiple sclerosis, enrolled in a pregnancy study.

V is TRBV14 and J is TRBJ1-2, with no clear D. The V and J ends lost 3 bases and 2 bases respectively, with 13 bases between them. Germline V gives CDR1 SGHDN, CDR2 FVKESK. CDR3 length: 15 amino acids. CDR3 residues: CASSHLPFLNYGYTF. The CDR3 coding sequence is TGTGCCAGCAGCCACCTCCCTTTTCTAAACTATGGCTACACCTTC.

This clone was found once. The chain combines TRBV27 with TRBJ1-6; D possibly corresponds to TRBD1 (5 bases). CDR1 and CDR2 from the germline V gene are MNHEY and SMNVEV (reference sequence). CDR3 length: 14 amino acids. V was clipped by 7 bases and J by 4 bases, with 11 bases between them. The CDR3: CASTQQGYNSPLHF. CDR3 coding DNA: TGTGCCAGCACCCAGCAGGGATATAATTCACCCCTCCACTTT.

The CDR3 DNA sequence: TGTGCCAGCAGTGAAGCTAGCGGGGGGACTAATGAGCAGTTCTTC. Encoded protein: CASSEASGGTNEQFF. The chain couples TRBV6-1 to TRBJ2-1, with 10 bases lining up with TRBD2. The CDR3 loop spans 15 amino acids. The V and J ends lost 0 bases and 7 bases, in that order; junction bases with no gene match: 3. Germline-derived CDR1 and CDR2 are MNHNS and SASEGT.

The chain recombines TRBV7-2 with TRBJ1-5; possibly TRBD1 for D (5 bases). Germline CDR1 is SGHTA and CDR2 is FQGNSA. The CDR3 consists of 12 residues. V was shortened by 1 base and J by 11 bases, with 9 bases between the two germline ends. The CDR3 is CASSLGTKAQHF. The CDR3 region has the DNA TGTGCCAGCAGCTTAGGGACAAAGGCCCAGCATTTT.

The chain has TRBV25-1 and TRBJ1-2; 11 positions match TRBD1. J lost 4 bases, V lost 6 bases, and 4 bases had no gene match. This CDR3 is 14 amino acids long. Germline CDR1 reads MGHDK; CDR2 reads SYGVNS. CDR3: CASSPGQGVYGYTF. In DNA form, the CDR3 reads TGTGCCAGCAGCCCGGGACAGGGGGTCTATGGCTACACCTTC.

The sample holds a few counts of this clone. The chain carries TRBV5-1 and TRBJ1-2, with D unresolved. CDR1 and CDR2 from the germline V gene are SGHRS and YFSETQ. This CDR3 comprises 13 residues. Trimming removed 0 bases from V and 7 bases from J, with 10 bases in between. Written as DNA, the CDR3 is TGCGCCAGCAGCTTGGGAGGTCCGGGTGGCTACACCTTC. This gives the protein CASSLGGPGGYTF.

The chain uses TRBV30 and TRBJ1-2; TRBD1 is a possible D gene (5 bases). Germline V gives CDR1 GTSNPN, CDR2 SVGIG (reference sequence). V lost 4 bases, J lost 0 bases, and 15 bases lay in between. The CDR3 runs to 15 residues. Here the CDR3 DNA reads TGTGCCTGGACTTTGCGGGGGGGAGCTAACTATGGCTACACCTTC. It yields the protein CAWTLRGGANYGYTF.

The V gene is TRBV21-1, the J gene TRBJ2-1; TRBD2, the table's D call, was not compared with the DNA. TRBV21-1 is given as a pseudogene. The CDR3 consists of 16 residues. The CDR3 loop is CASSKRSTSGRNEQFF. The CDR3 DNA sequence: TGTGCCAGCAGCAAAAGGTCAACTAGCGGTCGGAATGAGCAGTTCTTC.

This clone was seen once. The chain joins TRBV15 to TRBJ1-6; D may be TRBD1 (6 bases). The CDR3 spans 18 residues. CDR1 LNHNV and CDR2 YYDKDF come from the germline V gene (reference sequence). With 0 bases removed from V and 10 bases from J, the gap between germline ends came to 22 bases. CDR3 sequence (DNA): TGTGCCACCAGCAGAGATGGGTTCGTTGGGGGCTCTCACTCACCCCTCCACTTT. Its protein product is CATSRDGFVGGSHSPLHF.

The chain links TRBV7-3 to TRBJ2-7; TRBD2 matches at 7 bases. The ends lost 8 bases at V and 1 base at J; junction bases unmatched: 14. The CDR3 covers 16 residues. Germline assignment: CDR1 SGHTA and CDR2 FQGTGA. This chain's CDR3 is CASSQIAGAHSYEQYF. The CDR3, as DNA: TGTGCCAGCTCCCAAATAGCGGGCGCTCATTCCTACGAGCAGTACTTC.

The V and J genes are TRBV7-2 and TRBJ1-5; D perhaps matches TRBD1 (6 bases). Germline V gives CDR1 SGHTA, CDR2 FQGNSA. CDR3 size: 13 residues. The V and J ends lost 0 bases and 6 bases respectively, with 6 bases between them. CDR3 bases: TGTGCCAGCAGCTTAGCGGGGGCTCAGCCCCAGCATTTT. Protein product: CASSLAGAQPQHF.

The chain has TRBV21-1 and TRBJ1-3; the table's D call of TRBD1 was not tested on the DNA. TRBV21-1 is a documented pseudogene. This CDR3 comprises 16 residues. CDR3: CARSPPRIGDGNTIYF. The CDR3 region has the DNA TGTGCCCGCTCCCCCCCCCGCATAGGGGATGGAAACACCATATATTTT.

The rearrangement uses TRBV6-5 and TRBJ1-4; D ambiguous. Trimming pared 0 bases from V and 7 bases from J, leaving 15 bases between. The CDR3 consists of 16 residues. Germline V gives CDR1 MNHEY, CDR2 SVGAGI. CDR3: CASSYSRGVRIEKLFF. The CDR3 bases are TGTGCCAGCAGTTACTCTCGGGGTGTTCGGATTGAAAAACTGTTTTTT.

The CDR3 bases are TGTGCCAGCAGCTCCAGGGACTCCTATAATTCACCCCTCCACTTT. Amino acid sequence: CASSSRDSYNSPLHF. This chain connects TRBV7-9 to TRBJ1-6, with D perhaps matching TRBD1 (5 bases). The ends were cut back, 4 bases at V and 0 bases at J, with 7 bases in the middle. The germline gives CDR1 SEHNR, CDR2 FQNEAQ (reference sequence). The CDR3 is 15 residues long.

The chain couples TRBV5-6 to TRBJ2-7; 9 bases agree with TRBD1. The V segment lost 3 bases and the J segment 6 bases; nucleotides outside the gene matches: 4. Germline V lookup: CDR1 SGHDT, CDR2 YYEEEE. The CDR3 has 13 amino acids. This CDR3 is CASSWTGVGEQYF. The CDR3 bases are TGTGCCAGCAGCTGGACAGGGGTTGGCGAGCAGTACTTC. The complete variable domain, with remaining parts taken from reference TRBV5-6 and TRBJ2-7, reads DAGVTQSPTHLIKTRGQQVTLRCSPKSGHDTVSWYQQALGQGPQFIFQYYEEEERQRGNFPDRFSGHQFPNYSSELNVNALLLGDSALYLCASSWTGVGEQYFGPGTRLTVT.

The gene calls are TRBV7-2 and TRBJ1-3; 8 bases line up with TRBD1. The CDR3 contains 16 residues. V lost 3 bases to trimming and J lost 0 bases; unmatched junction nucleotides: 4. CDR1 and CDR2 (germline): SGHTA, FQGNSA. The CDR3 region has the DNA TGTGCCAGCAGCTTCACTACAGGGGGCTCTGGAAACACCATATATTTT. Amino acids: CASSFTTGGSGNTIYF.

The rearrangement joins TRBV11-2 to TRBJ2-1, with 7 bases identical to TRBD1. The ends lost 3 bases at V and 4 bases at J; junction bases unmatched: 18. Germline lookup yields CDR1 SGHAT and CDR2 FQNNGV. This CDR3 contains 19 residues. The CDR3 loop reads CASSLGRKEAGGSYNEQFF. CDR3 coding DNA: TGTGCCAGCAGCTTGGGTAGGAAGGAAGCAGGGGGTTCGTACAATGAGCAGTTCTTC.

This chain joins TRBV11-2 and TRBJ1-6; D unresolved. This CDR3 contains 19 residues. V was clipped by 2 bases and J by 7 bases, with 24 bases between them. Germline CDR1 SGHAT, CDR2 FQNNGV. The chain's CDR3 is CASSLTPIPRTGGNSPLHF. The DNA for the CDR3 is TGTGCCAGCAGCTTAACCCCAATCCCACGAACGGGCGGGAATTCACCCCTCCACTTT.

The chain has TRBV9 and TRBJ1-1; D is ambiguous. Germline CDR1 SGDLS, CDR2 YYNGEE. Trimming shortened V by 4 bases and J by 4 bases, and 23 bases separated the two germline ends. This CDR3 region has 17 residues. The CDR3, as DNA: TGTGCCAGCAGCCCTTCCTGGGGAGGGATTAGATCCACTGAAGCTTTCTTT. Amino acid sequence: CASSPSWGGIRSTEAFF.

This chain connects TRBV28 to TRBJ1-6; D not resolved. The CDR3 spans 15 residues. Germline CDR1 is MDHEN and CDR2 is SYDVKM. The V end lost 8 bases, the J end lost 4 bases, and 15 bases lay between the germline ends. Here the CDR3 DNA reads TGTGCCAGCCTTTCGACGGGAGATTATAATTCACCCCTCCACTTT. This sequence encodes CASLSTGDYNSPLHF.

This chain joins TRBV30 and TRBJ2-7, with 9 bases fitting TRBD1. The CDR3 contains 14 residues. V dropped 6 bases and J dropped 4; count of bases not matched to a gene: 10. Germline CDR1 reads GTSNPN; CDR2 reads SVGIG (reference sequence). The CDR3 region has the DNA TGTGCCTGCCACAGGGGGCCTATAACATACGAGCAGTACTTC. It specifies CACHRGPITYEQYF.

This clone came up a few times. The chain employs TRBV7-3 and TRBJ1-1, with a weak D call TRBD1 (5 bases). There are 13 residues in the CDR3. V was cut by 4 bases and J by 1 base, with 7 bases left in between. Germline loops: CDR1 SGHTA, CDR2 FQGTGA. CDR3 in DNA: TGTGCCAGCAGCTCTACAGGGAACACTGAAGCTTTCTTT. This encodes CASSSTGNTEAFF.